One sample yielded the 29 T cell receptor beta chains listed below, sequenced in a study of T cell responses to AZD1222 COVID-19 vaccine. The table came from immunoSEQ multiplex PCR; TCRdb's copy has only in-frame clones and leaves some out. Of 50,000 to 65,000 clones in the sample, roughly 87% were seen once. Sequences were derived from peripheral blood, sampled 28 days after the second AZD1222 dose. These receptors originate from an adult who received the AZD1222 COVID-19 vaccine.

This rearrangement joins TRBV3-1 (or the pseudogene TRBV3-2) to TRBJ2-1; 11 positions agree with TRBD2. CDR3 size: 17 residues. CDR1 is LGHDT, CDR2 YNNKEL, per germline (reference sequence). The V and J ends lost 1 base and 9 bases, in that order; junction bases with no gene match: 11. CDR3 in DNA: TGTGCCAGCAGCCAAGGCCTACTAGCGGGGGACGAGGGTGAGCAGTTCTTC. Amino acid sequence: CASSQGLLAGDEGEQFF.

In DNA, the CDR3 is TGTGCCAGCAGAAGGACTAGCGGCACAGGGGCCGGGGAGCTGTTTTTT. This translates into CASRRTSGTGAGELFF. The chain combines TRBV28 with TRBJ2-2; TRBD2 matches at 10 bases. With 6 bases clipped from V and 6 bases from J, the junction kept 10 bases outside the gene matches. From germline, CDR1 is MDHEN and CDR2 SYDVKM. The CDR3 has 16 residues.

The V and J genes are TRBV29-1 and TRBJ2-1, with 7 positions matching TRBD1. The CDR3 contains 12 residues. The ends lost 6 bases at V and 8 bases at J; junction bases unmatched: 7. Per germline, CDR1 SQVTM and CDR2 ANQGSEA. The CDR3 nucleotides read TGCAGCGTCCTAGGACAGGTCGATGAGCAGTTCTTC. It codes for CSVLGQVDEQFF.

Concerning this clone itself: Other DNA sequences in the same sample also yield this CDR3. This chain joins TRBV18 and TRBJ1-1, with D hard to call. The V end was cut by 3 bases, the J end by 0 bases, with 5 bases between. CDR3 length equals 13 residues. Per germline, CDR1 KGHSH and CDR2 LQKENI. In DNA form, the CDR3 reads TGTGCCAGCTCACCTCAAGTGAACACTGAAGCTTTCTTT. Encoded protein: CASSPQVNTEAFF.

The chain has TRBV5-1 and TRBJ2-2, with D perhaps TRBD1 (5 bases). The CDR3 runs 14 residues. The germline V and J ends were trimmed by 0 bases and 5 bases, with 8 bases remaining between them. Germline CDR1 SGHRS, CDR2 YFSETQ. In nucleotides, the CDR3 is TGCGCCAGCAGCTTGGAGCAGGGAACCGGGGAGCTGTTTTTT. Its protein is CASSLEQGTGELFF.

This clone turned up a few times. This rearrangement joins TRBV10-2 to TRBJ1-1, with D possibly being TRBD1 (6 bases). The germline V gene encodes CDR1 WSHSY and CDR2 SAAADI. CDR3 length: 14 amino acids. Trimming cost V 5 bases and J 10 bases, with 20 bases left between them. The CDR3 nucleotides are TGCGCCAGCAGTTCGGACAGCCCGATGGGGGGAGCTTTCTTT. Translating gives CASSSDSPMGGAFF.

The sample holds one count of this clone. The V gene is TRBV6-6, the J gene TRBJ1-1, with D hard to call. CDR3 length equals 14 residues. The V gene lost 8 bases and the J gene lost 1 base, with 14 bases spanning the gap. CDR1 is MNHNY, CDR2 SVGAGI, per germline (reference sequence). CDR3 nucleotide sequence: TGTGCCAGCCGAGGCGAGGCCCGGAACACTGAAGCTTTCTTT. As protein: CASRGEARNTEAFF.

This chain links TRBV7-9 with TRBJ1-1; no firm D call. Germline V gene sequence: CDR1 SEHNR, CDR2 FQNEAQ (reference sequence). The CDR3 covers 14 residues. Deletions cut 1 base from V and 1 base from J, with 7 bases between. CDR3 nucleotides: TGTGCCAGCAGCTTAGGGGCGGGGAACACTGAAGCTTTCTTT. Encoded protein: CASSLGAGNTEAFF.

The CDR3 spells CASSGQGRNEAFF. The CDR3 DNA reads TGCGCCAGCAGCGGACAGGGACGTAATGAAGCTTTCTTT. The chain joins TRBV4-1 to TRBJ1-1; the match to TRBD1 covers 8 bases. Germline loops: CDR1 MGHRA, CDR2 YSYEKL. The junction had 6 bases not matched to a gene; V was cut back by 5 bases and J by 7 bases. The CDR3 contains 13 residues.

The J gene is TRBJ1-6, the V gene TRBV18; D is ambiguous. Deletions cut 3 bases from V and 6 bases from J, with 12 bases between. CDR3 size: 15 residues. Germline V CDR1 and CDR2: KGHSH, LQKENI. The CDR3 nucleotides are TGTGCCAGCTCACCTCTCGAAGTGGGTAATTCACCCCTCCACTTT. It yields the protein CASSPLEVGNSPLHF.

This chain connects TRBV4-1 to TRBJ1-1, with D possibly TRBD1 on 5 matching bases. Germline CDR1 is MGHRA and CDR2 is YSYEKL. V lost 5 bases to trimming and J lost 0 bases, with 28 bases between them. CDR3 size: 20 residues. The CDR3 spells CASSASSPRDGFLMNTEAFF. Here the CDR3 DNA reads TGCGCCAGCAGCGCCAGCTCACCCAGGGACGGTTTTTTAATGAACACTGAAGCTTTCTTT.

The V gene is TRBV18, the J gene TRBJ2-7; D unclear. The CDR3 extends over 13 amino acids. The V gene lost 4 bases and the J gene lost 5 bases, with 12 bases spanning the gap. Germline V gene data show CDR1 as KGHSH and CDR2 as LQKENI. The CDR3 sequence: CASSRLQGDEQYF. The CDR3, as DNA: TGTGCCAGCTCACGGCTGCAAGGAGACGAGCAGTACTTC.

The rearrangement links TRBV30 to TRBJ2-7, with TRBD1 identical over 9 bases. Germline V gives CDR1 GTSNPN, CDR2 SVGIG (reference sequence). This CDR3 is 13 amino acids long. V dropped 7 bases and J dropped 1; count of bases not matched to a gene: 5. The CDR3 reads CASSGTGSYEQYF. CDR3 coding DNA: TGTGCCTCGTCTGGGACAGGGTCCTACGAGCAGTACTTC.

This rearrangement joins TRBV19 to TRBJ2-1; 10 nucleotides align to TRBD1. Germline trimming cut 5 bases from V and 6 bases from J; bases unmatched to any gene: 10. Germline values: CDR1 LNHDA, CDR2 SQIVND (reference sequence). The CDR3 spans 16 residues. CDR3 bases: TGTGCCAGTAGTTCCCCCGGGACAGGGGTAAGCAATGAGCAGTTCTTC. Protein: CASSSPGTGVSNEQFF.

The V gene is TRBV28, the J gene TRBJ2-1, with 8 bases aligning to TRBD1. With V trimmed by 2 bases and J by 10 bases, 1 base remained unmatched. This CDR3 has 12 amino acids. CDR1 is MDHEN, CDR2 SYDVKM, per germline. CDR3 sequence (DNA): TGTGCCAGCAGTTTAGGACAGGGAGAGCAGTTCTTC. Encoded protein: CASSLGQGEQFF.

J is TRBJ2-1 and V is TRBV19, with D possibly TRBD2 on 6 matching bases. From germline, CDR1 is LNHDA and CDR2 SQIVND (reference sequence). This CDR3 contains 15 residues. V lost 5 bases and J lost 7, with 18 bases in between. In DNA, the CDR3 is TGTGCCAGTAGTCTACGGGGGATCCCTCGGAATGAGCAGTTCTTC. Protein sequence: CASSLRGIPRNEQFF.

The gene calls are TRBV7-9 and TRBJ2-7, with 12 positions matching TRBD1. V shed 5 bases, J shed 6 bases, and the junction held 2 bases outside the gene matches. This CDR3 comprises 13 residues. Germline assignment: CDR1 SEHNR and CDR2 FQNEAQ (reference sequence). The CDR3 coding sequence is TGTGCCAGCAGCAGGGACAGGGGGCTCGAGCAGTACTTC. It codes for CASSRDRGLEQYF.

This clone showed up just a few times. The rearrangement links TRBV13 to TRBJ1-1; TRBD1 agrees at 9 bases. CDR3 size: 12 residues. Germline-derived CDR1 and CDR2 are PRHDT and FYEKMQ (reference sequence). V was pared by 6 bases and J by 10 bases, with 6 bases of the junction left unmatched. CDR3 protein: CASRPDRGRAFF. The CDR3 DNA is TGTGCCAGCAGACCGGACAGGGGACGAGCTTTCTTT.

The chain couples TRBV9 to TRBJ1-2; D uncertain. CDR1 is SGDLS, CDR2 YYNGEE, per germline. V lost 3 bases and J 2 bases, leaving 11 bases between the germline ends. The CDR3 runs to 14 residues. DNA of the CDR3: TGTGCCAGCAGCGCTGGGATGACGAACTATGGCTACACCTTC. This codes for CASSAGMTNYGYTF.

J is TRBJ2-7 and V is TRBV5-1; 9 nucleotides agree with TRBD1. Germline V gene sequence: CDR1 SGHRS, CDR2 YFSETQ. V shed 0 bases, J shed 1 base, and the junction held 2 bases outside the gene matches. There are 15 residues in the CDR3. Written as DNA, the CDR3 is TGCGCCAGCAGCTTGGCCGGGACAGGGTCCTACGAGCAGTACTTC. This gives the protein CASSLAGTGSYEQYF.

This clone has just one count. The chain is built from TRBV6-5 and TRBJ2-7; the match to TRBD2 covers 13 bases. The CDR3 has 15 amino acids. Germline assignment: CDR1 MNHEY and CDR2 SVGAGI. The V gene end was trimmed by 2 bases and the J gene end by 4 bases; junction bases not matched to a gene: 2. CDR3 residues: CASSYGLAGVYEQYF. DNA of the CDR3: TGTGCCAGCAGTTACGGACTAGCGGGAGTATACGAGCAGTACTTC.

CDR3 sequence: CASRRGPGETQYF. CDR3 DNA: TGTGCCAGCAGAAGGGGGCCCGGAGAGACCCAGTACTTC. The chain employs TRBV7-9 and TRBJ2-5; TRBD1 matches at 7 bases. J gave up 4 bases and V 6 bases, and 5 bases lay outside the gene matches. This CDR3 region has 13 residues. Germline assignment: CDR1 SEHNR and CDR2 FQNEAQ (reference sequence).

This clone came up once. The J gene is TRBJ2-1, the V gene TRBV29-1; D ambiguous. The CDR3 spans 11 residues. Trimming left V 3 bases short and J 4 bases short, with 4 bases between. CDR1 and CDR2 from the germline V gene are SQVTM and ANQGSEA. The CDR3 sequence is CSVELYNEQFF. In DNA, the CDR3 is TGCAGCGTTGAGTTGTACAATGAGCAGTTCTTC.

This sequence joins TRBV7-3 and TRBJ2-1, with D unresolved. Germline V gene sequence: CDR1 SGHTA, CDR2 FQGTGA. There are 15 residues in the CDR3. Trimming left V 5 bases short and J 1 base short, with 12 bases between. CDR3 protein: CASSPRSGSYNEQFF. CDR3 DNA: TGTGCCAGCAGCCCCCGGAGTGGGTCCTACAATGAGCAGTTCTTC. The full variable domain, rest sourced from reference TRBV7-3 and TRBJ2-1, is GAGVSQTPSNKVTEKGKYVELRCDPISGHTALYWYRQSLGQGPEFLIYFQGTGAADDSGLPNDRFFAVRPEGSVSTLKIQRTERGDSAVYLCASSPRSGSYNEQFFGPGTRLTVL.

This chain joins TRBV3-1 (or the pseudogene TRBV3-2) and TRBJ2-1, with D possibly called TRBD1 or TRBD2 (5 bases each). With 0 bases removed from V and 9 bases from J, the gap between germline ends came to 18 bases. Germline assignment: CDR1 LGHDT and CDR2 YNNKEL (reference sequence). The length of the CDR3 is 16 residues. Written as DNA, the CDR3 is TGTGCCAGCAGCCAAGATCCCGGGACCCTAGGCGGTGAGCAGTTCTTC. Its protein product is CASSQDPGTLGGEQFF.

V gene TRBV7-8 combines with J gene TRBJ1-2, with D possibly being TRBD1 (6 bases). CDR1 and CDR2 (germline): SGHVS, FQNEAQ. The CDR3 length is 15 residues. V shed 0 bases and J shed 8 bases, with 16 bases lying between them. In DNA, the CDR3 is TGTGCCAGCAGCTTAGCCACCGGGGGGCTATTCGGCTACACCTTC. Protein: CASSLATGGLFGYTF.

The rearrangement links TRBV24-1 to TRBJ2-3; D might be TRBD1 (8 bases). Per the germline V gene, CDR1 is KGHDR and CDR2 is SFDVKD. The length of the CDR3 is 17 residues. The V end lost 0 bases, the J end lost 1 base, and 13 bases lay between the germline ends. The CDR3: CATSDLQTGGGTDTQYF. The CDR3 DNA reads as TGTGCCACCAGTGATTTGCAAACAGGGGGGGGCACAGATACGCAGTATTTT.

The chain carries TRBV3-1 (or the pseudogene TRBV3-2) and TRBJ2-1, with 11 bases matching TRBD2. The germline V gene has CDR1 LGHDT and CDR2 YNNKEL (reference sequence). V lost 1 base to trimming and J lost 0 bases; unmatched junction nucleotides: 2. The CDR3 is 17 amino acids. DNA for the CDR3: TGTGCCAGCAGCCAAGTAACTAGCGGGAGCTCCTACAATGAGCAGTTCTTC. It yields the protein CASSQVTSGSSYNEQFF.

This clone was observed a few times. The chain has TRBV2 and TRBJ1-2; D gene ambiguous. The CDR3 contains 14 residues. The V gene's germline CDR1 is SNHLY and CDR2 FYNNEI. Trimming pared 0 bases from V and 7 bases from J, leaving 12 bases between. The CDR3 reads CASSEAVRVLGYTF. As DNA, the CDR3 is TGTGCCAGCAGTGAAGCAGTAAGGGTACTTGGCTACACCTTC.